This T cell receptor beta chain was sequenced for a study of T cells in Graves' hyperthyroidism and ophthalmopathy. Template material for amplifying TCR beta CDR3 regions consisted of RNA transcripts. First-round RT-PCR with HTBI primers amplified the TCR CDR3 region. One entry per CDR3 protein results from TCRdb running MiXCR on the multiplex PCR reads. The sample consists of under 400,000 distinct CDR3 sequences, around 18% of them appearing once. The germline CDR1 and CDR2 sequences are SGHAT and FQNNGV. The CDR3 length is 14 residues. Deletions cut 5 bases from V and 3 bases from J, with 10 bases between. This clonotype was counted at least ten times.

The V call is TRBV11-2, the J call TRBJ2-2, with D perhaps matching TRBD1 (6 bases). The source material was blood. This clonotype was sampled from a woman aged 40 to 50 with Graves' ophthalmopathy. CDR3 DNA: TGTGCCAGCAGCGGATGGACAGACACCGGGGAGCTGTTTTTT. It encodes CASSGWTDTGELFF. Full variable domain (missing parts from reference TRBV11-2 and TRBJ2-2): EAGVAQSPRYKIIEKRQSVAFWCNPISGHATLYWYQQILGQGPKLLIQFQNNGVVDDSQLPKDRFSAERLKGVDSTLKIQPAKLEDSAVYLCASSGWTDTGELFFGEGSRLTVL.